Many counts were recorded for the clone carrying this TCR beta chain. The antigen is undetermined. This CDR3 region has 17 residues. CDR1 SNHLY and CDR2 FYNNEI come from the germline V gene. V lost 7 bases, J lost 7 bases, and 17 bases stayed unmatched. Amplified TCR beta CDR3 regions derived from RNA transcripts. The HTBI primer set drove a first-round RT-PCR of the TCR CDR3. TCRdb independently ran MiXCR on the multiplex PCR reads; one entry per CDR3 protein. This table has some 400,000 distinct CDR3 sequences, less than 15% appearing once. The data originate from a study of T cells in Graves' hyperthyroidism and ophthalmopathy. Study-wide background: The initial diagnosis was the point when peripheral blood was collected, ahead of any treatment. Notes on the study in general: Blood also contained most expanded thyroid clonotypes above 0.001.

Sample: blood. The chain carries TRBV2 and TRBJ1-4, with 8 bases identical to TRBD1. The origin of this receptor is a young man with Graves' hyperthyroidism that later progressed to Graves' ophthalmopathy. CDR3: CASTDPGQASFFEKLFF. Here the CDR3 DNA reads TGTGCCAGCACCGATCCGGGACAGGCCTCCTTTTTTGAAAAACTGTTTTTT.